This entry lists 21 T cell receptor beta chains sequenced from one sample in a study of T cell responses to AZD1222 COVID-19 vaccine. Profiled with immunoSEQ multiplex PCR; TCRdb holds only in-frame clones, not every one. The sample contains around 84,000 clones, roughly nine tenths of which appear only once. The material sequenced was peripheral blood, taken on day 0 of AZD1222 vaccination. The receptors were gathered from an adult in good health.

The chain employs TRBV10-2 and TRBJ2-3; D not resolved. This CDR3 region has 15 residues. Trimming pared 6 bases from V and 0 bases from J, leaving 13 bases between. Looked up from germline, CDR1 is WSHSY and CDR2 is SAAADI. The CDR3 protein is CASRALRMSTDTQYF. The CDR3 DNA reads as TGCGCCAGCAGGGCCCTCAGGATGAGCACAGATACGCAGTATTTT.

This chain connects TRBV2 to TRBJ1-2; no firm D call. CDR1 and CDR2 (germline): SNHLY, FYNNEI. Trimming took 5 bases from V and 3 from J, leaving 13 bases between them. The CDR3 runs 14 residues. The CDR3 here is CASSRKGPDYGYTF. The CDR3 DNA reads as TGTGCCAGCAGTCGAAAAGGGCCTGACTATGGCTACACCTTC.

This clone was counted only a few times. The DNA for the CDR3 is TGTGCCATCAGTCCGGAGGAGATCGGGGAGCTGTTTTTT. Protein sequence: CAISPEEIGELFF. This chain uses TRBV10-3 with TRBJ2-2, with D possibly TRBD2 on 5 matching bases. The CDR3 contains 13 residues. V shed 5 bases and J shed 7 bases, with 11 bases lying between them. CDR1 ENHRY and CDR2 SYGVKD come from the germline V gene.

The chain combines TRBV30 with TRBJ2-7, with TRBD1 matching 9 bases. V shed 4 bases and J 4 bases; nucleotides not matched to a gene: 8. This CDR3 is built from 14 residues. The V gene's germline CDR1 is GTSNPN and CDR2 SVGIG (reference sequence). The CDR3 loop is CAWTLDRGYYEQYF. The CDR3, as DNA: TGTGCCTGGACCTTAGACAGGGGGTATTACGAGCAGTACTTC.

V usage is TRBV28 and J usage is TRBJ1-2; TRBD1 matches at 9 bases. The V gene's germline CDR1 is MDHEN and CDR2 SYDVKM. The CDR3 length is 16 residues. Trimming cost V 4 bases and J 1 base; bases outside gene matches: 7. The CDR3 is CASSSRTGEGNYGYTF. The CDR3 DNA reads TGTGCCAGCAGTTCCCGGACAGGGGAAGGTAACTATGGCTACACCTTC.

The rearrangement uses TRBV7-9 and TRBJ1-2; D gene ambiguous. Per the germline V gene, CDR1 is SEHNR and CDR2 is FQNEAQ (reference sequence). The CDR3 contains 13 residues. The V end was cut by 3 bases, the J end by 4 bases, with 9 bases between. The CDR3 region is CASSFNPPYGYTF. The CDR3 nucleotides read TGTGCCAGCAGCTTCAACCCCCCCTATGGCTACACCTTC.

As DNA, the CDR3 is TGTGCCAGCGCTCGAGACGGACCTCGCACAGATACGCAGTATTTT. Protein sequence: CASARDGPRTDTQYF. This rearrangement joins TRBV27 to TRBJ2-3, with no clear D. Germline V CDR1 and CDR2: MNHEY, SMNVEV (reference sequence). The CDR3 contains 15 residues. V lost 8 bases and J 1 base, leaving 16 bases between the germline ends.

The chain uses TRBV5-6 and TRBJ2-5; D uncertain. The V end lost 3 bases, the J end lost 5 bases, and 8 bases lay between the germline ends. Germline CDR1 is SGHDT and CDR2 is YYEEEE. The CDR3 length is 12 residues. The CDR3 sequence: CASSWFRETQYF. The CDR3 bases are TGTGCCAGCAGCTGGTTTAGGGAGACCCAGTACTTC.

CDR3 sequence (DNA): TGTGCCAGCAGTTTTCGGGGGAGATATCCGAACACCGGGGAGCTGTTTTTT. Translated: CASSFRGRYPNTGELFF. The chain links TRBV28 to TRBJ2-2, with D tentatively TRBD2 (6 bases). Germline V lookup: CDR1 MDHEN, CDR2 SYDVKM. The CDR3 contains 17 residues. V lost 3 bases and J 0 bases, leaving 14 bases between the germline ends.

This clone has just one count. The CDR3 loop is CAWTSGRAYEQYF. The CDR3 DNA is TGTGCCTGGACCTCTGGTCGGGCTTACGAGCAGTACTTC. This chain links TRBV30 with TRBJ2-7; D call uncertain. CDR1 GTSNPN and CDR2 SVGIG come from the germline V gene (reference sequence). With 4 bases removed from V and 4 bases from J, the gap between germline ends came to 14 bases. The CDR3 has 13 residues.

The chain links TRBV6-5 to TRBJ1-5; no firm D call. This CDR3 is built from 14 residues. The germline CDR1 and CDR2 sequences are MNHEY and SVGAGI. V lost 2 bases and J 2 bases, leaving 7 bases between the germline ends. CDR3 amino acids: CASSYGPGNQPQHF. CDR3 DNA sequence: TGTGCCAGCAGTTACGGCCCTGGCAATCAGCCCCAGCATTTT.

The chain recombines TRBV19 with TRBJ1-1; D remains unclear. The CDR3 is 16 residues long. With 4 bases removed from V and 1 base from J, the gap between germline ends came to 16 bases. Germline-derived CDR1 and CDR2 are LNHDA and SQIVND (reference sequence). CDR3 DNA: TGTGCCAGTAGTAGCGTGACCCCACCGACGAACACTGAAGCTTTCTTT. This codes for CASSSVTPPTNTEAFF.

V is TRBV9 and J is TRBJ2-5; D not resolved. With 2 bases removed from V and 4 bases from J, the gap between germline ends came to 9 bases. This CDR3 has 13 amino acids. Germline CDR1 and CDR2: SGDLS and YYNGEE. The CDR3 loop is CASSVEWGETQYF. The CDR3 bases are TGTGCCAGCAGCGTCGAGTGGGGAGAGACCCAGTACTTC.

The rearrangement links TRBV6-5 to TRBJ1-6; D is ambiguous. V was cut by 2 bases and J by 8 bases, with 7 bases left in between. This CDR3 region has 13 residues. Germline loops: CDR1 MNHEY, CDR2 SVGAGI. CDR3 protein: CASSYREHSPLHF. In nucleotides, the CDR3 is TGTGCCAGCAGTTACCGGGAGCATTCACCCCTCCACTTT.

The chain links TRBV6-1 to TRBJ2-3, with D perhaps TRBD1 or TRBD2 (5 bases each). The V and J ends lost 0 bases and 4 bases respectively, with 8 bases between them. From germline, CDR1 is MNHNS and CDR2 SASEGT. CDR3 length: 14 residues. The CDR3 DNA sequence: TGTGCCAGCAGTGAAGCGGGGGAAGCAGATACGCAGTATTTT. This sequence encodes CASSEAGEADTQYF.

The chain recombines TRBV3-1 (or the pseudogene TRBV3-2) with TRBJ2-2, with D possibly being TRBD1 or TRBD2 (5 bases each). In germline, CDR1 is LGHDT, CDR2 YNNKEL (reference sequence). This CDR3 region has 15 residues. The V end was cut by 5 bases, the J end by 0 bases, with 10 bases between. The CDR3 here is CASSSRDPNTGELFF. CDR3 in DNA: TGTGCCAGCAGCTCTCGGGACCCGAACACCGGGGAGCTGTTTTTT.

This chain connects TRBV18 to TRBJ2-3; 12 bases map to TRBD2. CDR1 and CDR2 (germline): KGHSH, LQKENI. The CDR3 has 17 amino acids. V lost 5 bases to trimming and J lost 0 bases; unmatched junction nucleotides: 6. The CDR3 bases are TGTGCCAGCTCATCCTGGACTAGCGGGGTTAGCACAGATACGCAGTATTTT. Translation: CASSSWTSGVSTDTQYF.

CDR3 DNA sequence: TGTGCCAGCAGCCGATCCCGGTCGGGGGGGATTGGGACTGAAGCTTTCTTT. Translation gives CASSRSRSGGIGTEAFF. The rearrangement uses TRBV27 and TRBJ1-1, with D maybe TRBD1 (5 bases). CDR3 length: 17 amino acids. V lost 6 bases, J lost 5 bases, and 25 bases lay in between. Germline values: CDR1 MNHEY, CDR2 SMNVEV (reference sequence).

V usage is TRBV10-3 and J usage is TRBJ2-3; D gene ambiguous. This CDR3 is built from 15 residues. Trimming removed 10 bases from V and 0 bases from J, with 17 bases in between. Germline assignment: CDR1 ENHRY and CDR2 SYGVKD. CDR3 nucleotides: TGTGCCACCAAGAATCGACTCATGAGCACAGATACGCAGTATTTT. Translation gives CATKNRLMSTDTQYF.

This clone was picked up a small number of times. V usage is TRBV5-1 and J usage is TRBJ1-1, with D tentatively TRBD1 (5 bases). The V end lost 0 bases, the J end lost 1 base, and 10 bases lay between the germline ends. Germline values: CDR1 SGHRS, CDR2 YFSETQ. The length of the CDR3 is 15 residues. The DNA of the CDR3 is TGCGCCAGCAGCTTGGTGAGAGGGACGAACACTGAAGCTTTCTTT. As protein: CASSLVRGTNTEAFF.

The V gene is TRBV4-3, the J gene TRBJ1-1; D is ambiguous. CDR3 length equals 17 residues. V lost 4 bases, J lost 0 bases, and 18 bases lay in between. The germline CDR1 and CDR2 sequences are LGHNA and YSLEER. This CDR3 reads CASSPHSGVIMNTEAFF. DNA of the CDR3: TGCGCCAGCAGCCCCCACTCAGGAGTCATTATGAACACTGAAGCTTTCTTT.